Below are 27 T cell receptor beta chains sequenced from a single sample in a study of blood T cell repertoires in COVID-19. Assay: immunoSEQ multiplex PCR; the TCRdb copy retains only in-frame clones and omits some. The sample shows roughly 100,000 clones, roughly 81% of them seen only once. Material: peripheral blood. The receptors come from a man aged 80 or over with COVID-19, enrolled during active disease.

J is TRBJ2-5 and V is TRBV7-9, with TRBD2 matching over 12 bases. Germline V gene lookup returns CDR1 SEHNR and CDR2 FQNEAQ (reference sequence). The CDR3 length is 16 residues. With 0 bases clipped from V and 5 bases from J, the junction kept 4 bases outside the gene matches. CDR3 amino acids: CASSLARTSGIETQYF. In DNA form, the CDR3 reads TGTGCCAGCAGCTTAGCCCGGACTAGCGGGATTGAGACCCAGTACTTC.

The rearrangement joins TRBV6-6 to TRBJ2-5; 12 nucleotides align to TRBD2. Germline values: CDR1 MNHNY, CDR2 SVGAGI (reference sequence). The CDR3 contains 16 residues. Trimming cost V 0 bases and J 4 bases; bases outside gene matches: 3. CDR3 bases: TGTGCCAGCAGTTACTCGTCTAGCGGGGGGGCAGAGACCCAGTACTTC. Its translation: CASSYSSSGGAETQYF.

The chain links TRBV6-2 or TRBV6-3 to TRBJ2-7, with TRBD1 identical over 9 bases. Trimming at V came to 2 bases and at J to 2 bases, leaving 7 bases not matched to a gene. CDR1 and CDR2 (germline): MNHEY, SVGEGT. This CDR3 has 16 residues. The CDR3: CASSYALGQGPYEQYF. In nucleotides, the CDR3 is TGTGCCAGCAGTTACGCTTTGGGACAGGGCCCCTACGAGCAGTACTTC.

The J gene is TRBJ1-5, the V gene TRBV27; 10 bases match TRBD1. Germline assignment: CDR1 MNHEY and CDR2 SMNVEV (reference sequence). V was clipped by 5 bases and J by 4 bases; unmatched bases: 8. The CDR3 has 16 amino acids. In nucleotides, the CDR3 is TGTGCCAGCAGTCCCCGGGACAGGGGCTCGAATCAGCCCCAGCATTTT. Its protein is CASSPRDRGSNQPQHF.

The chain has TRBV5-1 and TRBJ1-5; no clear D gene. The CDR3 sequence is 15 residues long. The ends were cut back, 0 bases at V and 4 bases at J, with 11 bases in the middle. Germline CDR1 SGHRS, CDR2 YFSETQ. The CDR3 sequence: CASSLEGGSNQPQHF. In nucleotides, the CDR3 is TGCGCCAGCAGCTTGGAGGGAGGGTCTAATCAGCCCCAGCATTTT.

Within the sample, this clone is medium-sized (0.01 to 0.1%). The rearrangement joins TRBV5-5 to TRBJ1-2, with 9 bases identical to TRBD1. Trimming cost V 4 bases and J 5 bases; bases outside gene matches: 12. Looked up from germline, CDR1 is SGHKS and CDR2 is YYEKEE (reference sequence). The CDR3 has 16 residues. CDR3 protein: CASSKGQGFSGYGYTF. CDR3 nucleotide sequence: TGTGCCAGCAGCAAGGGACAGGGTTTTTCAGGTTATGGCTACACCTTC.

This clone was picked up one time. The chain employs TRBV29-1 and TRBJ2-3; D ambiguous. Germline V gene lookup returns CDR1 SQVTM and CDR2 ANQGSEA. V was shortened by 5 bases and J by 0 bases, with 6 bases between the two germline ends. This CDR3 region has 12 residues. This CDR3 reads CSVQFSTDTQYF. CDR3 coding DNA: TGCAGCGTTCAATTTAGCACAGATACGCAGTATTTT.

V gene TRBV9 combines with J gene TRBJ2-1, with D possibly TRBD1 on 6 matching bases. Germline V gene data show CDR1 as SGDLS and CDR2 as YYNGEE. This CDR3 has 15 residues. The germline V and J ends were trimmed by 4 bases and 8 bases, with 19 bases remaining between them. CDR3 residues: CASSPAVGGSHEQFF. DNA for the CDR3: TGTGCCAGCAGCCCCGCGGTAGGGGGTTCTCATGAGCAGTTCTTC.

The chain couples TRBV18 to TRBJ2-7, with 11 positions matching TRBD2. In germline, CDR1 is KGHSH, CDR2 LQKENI. V shed 3 bases, J shed 0 bases, and the junction held 4 bases outside the gene matches. The CDR3 loop spans 16 amino acids. CDR3 amino acids: CASSPAGLAASYEQYF. The CDR3, as DNA: TGTGCCAGCTCACCGGCGGGACTAGCGGCCTCCTACGAGCAGTACTTC.

The chain joins TRBV7-2 to TRBJ1-3; D possibly corresponds to TRBD1 (6 bases). The CDR3 consists of 18 residues. Germline CDR1 and CDR2: SGHTA and FQGNSA. V dropped 5 bases and J dropped 7 bases, with 27 bases sitting between them. Here the CDR3 DNA reads TGTGCCAGCAGCAACGCCGGGGGCGGGGGGCCTAGGAGGAACACCATATATTTT. This encodes CASSNAGGGGPRRNTIYF.

The rearrangement uses TRBV5-1 and TRBJ2-3; TRBD1 might be the D (6 bases). Deletions cut 3 bases from V and 3 bases from J, with 11 bases between. This CDR3 has 14 residues. The germline V gene encodes CDR1 SGHRS and CDR2 YFSETQ. CDR3 in DNA: TGCGCCAGCAGCTCACAGGGTTGGACAGATACGCAGTATTTT. It yields the protein CASSSQGWTDTQYF.

The J gene is TRBJ1-2, the V gene TRBV6-5, with 7 bases lining up with TRBD1. This CDR3 contains 13 residues. Germline trimming cut 5 bases from V and 6 bases from J; bases unmatched to any gene: 6. Germline V lookup: CDR1 MNHEY, CDR2 SVGAGI. CDR3 protein: CASSQNRGNGYTF. CDR3 in DNA: TGTGCCAGCAGTCAGAACAGGGGAAATGGCTACACCTTC.

V gene TRBV9 combines with J gene TRBJ1-2; TRBD1 agrees at 12 bases. V was clipped by 1 base and J by 8 bases; unmatched bases: 9. This CDR3 has 16 residues. Germline V lookup: CDR1 SGDLS, CDR2 YYNGEE. The CDR3 is CASSVTPGQGAEGYTF. Written as DNA, the CDR3 is TGTGCCAGCAGCGTAACACCGGGACAGGGGGCAGAAGGCTACACCTTC. Full variable domain (missing parts from reference TRBV9 and TRBJ1-2): DSGVTQTPKHLITATGQRVTLRCSPRSGDLSVYWYQQSLDQGLQFLIQYYNGEERAKGNILERFSAQQFPDLHSELNLSSLELGDSALYFCASSVTPGQGAEGYTFGSGTRLTVV.

The chain recombines TRBV25-1 with TRBJ1-2; no clear D gene. Germline V gene sequence: CDR1 MGHDK, CDR2 SYGVNS. CDR3 length: 11 amino acids. V lost 6 bases and J 8 bases, leaving 10 bases between the germline ends. The DNA of the CDR3 is TGTGCCAGCAGGGCTGGGAGGGGCTACACCTTC. Amino acid sequence: CASRAGRGYTF.

The gene calls are TRBV5-8 and TRBJ2-5; 9 positions match TRBD1. The CDR3 consists of 15 residues. Losses at the gene ends were 2 bases for V and 2 bases for J; bases not matched to a gene: 4. Germline loops: CDR1 SGHTS, CDR2 YDEGEE. CDR3 nucleotides: TGTGCCAGCAGCTTTAACAGGGGGCGGCAAGAGACCCAGTACTTC. Its translation is CASSFNRGRQETQYF.

This chain connects TRBV28 to TRBJ1-5; 7 bases are shared with TRBD1. With 7 bases clipped from V and 4 bases from J, the junction kept 4 bases outside the gene matches. The germline gives CDR1 MDHEN, CDR2 SYDVKM. This CDR3 is built from 13 residues. The DNA of the CDR3 is TGTGCCAGCAAGAGGGGGCCGAATCAGCCCCAGCATTTT. This translates into CASKRGPNQPQHF.

The V call is TRBV7-2, the J call TRBJ2-7; 12 bases match TRBD2. J lost 0 bases, V lost 3 bases, and 0 bases had no gene match. Germline lookup yields CDR1 SGHTA and CDR2 FQGNSA. CDR3 length: 15 amino acids. The CDR3, as DNA: TGTGCCAGCAGCTTGACTAGCGGGGGCTCCTACGAGCAGTACTTC. It translates to CASSLTSGGSYEQYF.

The chain combines TRBV10-3 with TRBJ1-6, with 7 bases that match TRBD1. Germline V gene sequence: CDR1 ENHRY, CDR2 SYGVKD. The ends lost 3 bases at V and 6 bases at J; junction bases unmatched: 11. The CDR3 spans 17 residues. CDR3 nucleotides: TGTGCCATCAGTGACCCTAAAACAGGGGCTCCTAATTCACCCCTCCACTTT. Encoded protein: CAISDPKTGAPNSPLHF.

V and J are TRBV18 and TRBJ2-7, with a tentative D call TRBD2 (6 bases). V dropped 1 base and J dropped 5 bases, with 12 bases sitting between them. The germline CDR1 and CDR2 sequences are KGHSH and LQKENI. The CDR3 consists of 14 residues. The CDR3 protein is CASSPLGGPNEQYF. The DNA for the CDR3 is TGTGCCAGCTCACCACTTGGAGGGCCGAACGAGCAGTACTTC. The whole variable domain, filled in from reference TRBV18 and TRBJ2-7, reads NAGVMQNPRHLVRRRGQEARLRCSPMKGHSHVYWYRQLPEEGLKFMVYLQKENIIDESGMPKERFSAEFPKEGPSILRIQQVVRGDSAAYFCASSPLGGPNEQYFGPGTRLTVT.

The CDR3 region has the DNA TGTGCCAGCAGCTCGGACAGGGGATACAATGAGCAGTTCTTC. The encoded protein is CASSSDRGYNEQFF. The chain couples TRBV12-1 to TRBJ2-1; the table's D call TRBD1 went unverified against the DNA. TRBV12-1 is a pseudogene. This CDR3 contains 14 residues.

J is TRBJ1-4 and V is TRBV3-1 (or the pseudogene TRBV3-2), with 9 bases lining up with TRBD1. The germline gives CDR1 LGHDT, CDR2 YNNKEL (reference sequence). CDR3 length equals 16 residues. The V and J ends lost 4 bases and 7 bases, in that order; junction bases with no gene match: 10. CDR3 region: CASSPGTGPAGEKLFF. The CDR3 coding sequence is TGTGCCAGCAGCCCCGGGACAGGGCCCGCGGGTGAAAAACTGTTTTTT.

V and J are TRBV7-8 and TRBJ2-2; the match to TRBD1 covers 9 bases. Trimming removed 5 bases from V and 5 bases from J; junction bases left unmatched: 18. Germline V lookup: CDR1 SGHVS, CDR2 FQNEAQ. This CDR3 has 19 residues. The CDR3 DNA is TGTGCCAGCAGCCCCCCGTTGGGACAGGGTGGGATTCGTACCGGGGAGCTGTTTTTT. Protein: CASSPPLGQGGIRTGELFF.

The chain recombines TRBV14 with TRBJ1-1, with D hard to call. Germline CDR1 reads SGHDN; CDR2 reads FVKESK. This CDR3 contains 14 residues. V was pared by 4 bases and J by 0 bases, with 9 bases between. The CDR3 nucleotides read TGTGCCAGCAGCCCCGCACTTATGAACACTGAAGCTTTCTTT. It specifies CASSPALMNTEAFF. The variable domain in full, with the rest retrieved from reference TRBV14 and TRBJ1-1, is EAGVTQFPSHSVIEKGQTVTLRCDPISGHDNLYWYRRVMGKEIKFLLHFVKESKQDESGMPNNRFLAERTGGTYSTLKVQPAELEDSGVYFCASSPALMNTEAFFGQGTRLTVV.

The chain is built from TRBV7-9 and TRBJ2-5; D perhaps matches TRBD2 (6 bases). The CDR3 contains 15 residues. V lost 5 bases, J lost 2 bases, and 15 bases lay in between. Germline loops: CDR1 SEHNR, CDR2 FQNEAQ (reference sequence). DNA of the CDR3: TGTGCCAGCAGCACCGGGCTAGCGAGTCAAGAGACCCAGTACTTC. This gives the protein CASSTGLASQETQYF. Looking up the rest from reference TRBV7-9 and TRBJ2-5 gives the full variable domain: DTGVSQNPRHKITKRGQNVTFRCDPISEHNRLYWYRQTLGQGPEFLTYFQNEAQLEKSRLLSDRFSAERPKGSFSTLEIQRTEQGDSAMYLCASSTGLASQETQYFGPGTRLLVL.

This clone was picked up a small number of times. The chain recombines TRBV2 with TRBJ1-5, with D maybe TRBD1 (5 bases). Germline V gene sequence: CDR1 SNHLY, CDR2 FYNNEI. The V end lost 5 bases, the J end lost 4 bases, and 12 bases lay between the germline ends. The CDR3 loop spans 14 amino acids. In DNA, the CDR3 is TGTGCCAGCAGTATAGGGGCTGGAAATCAGCCCCAGCATTTT. Translated, it gives CASSIGAGNQPQHF.

The gene calls are TRBV3-1 (or the pseudogene TRBV3-2) and TRBJ2-5; D uncertain. This CDR3 has 11 amino acids. V was pared by 4 bases and J by 6 bases, with 6 bases between. Germline-derived CDR1 and CDR2 are LGHDT and YNNKEL (reference sequence). The CDR3 DNA follows: TGTGCCAGCAGCCGCGCCCAGACCCAGTACTTC. Residues: CASSRAQTQYF.

The chain uses TRBV7-2 and TRBJ2-7; D ambiguous. Trimming took off 6 bases at V and 0 bases at J, with 9 bases between the two ends. The CDR3 runs to 13 residues. Germline CDR1 is SGHTA and CDR2 is FQGNSA. CDR3: CASRLIGSYEQYF. CDR3 in DNA: TGTGCCAGCAGACTAATCGGCTCCTACGAGCAGTACTTC.